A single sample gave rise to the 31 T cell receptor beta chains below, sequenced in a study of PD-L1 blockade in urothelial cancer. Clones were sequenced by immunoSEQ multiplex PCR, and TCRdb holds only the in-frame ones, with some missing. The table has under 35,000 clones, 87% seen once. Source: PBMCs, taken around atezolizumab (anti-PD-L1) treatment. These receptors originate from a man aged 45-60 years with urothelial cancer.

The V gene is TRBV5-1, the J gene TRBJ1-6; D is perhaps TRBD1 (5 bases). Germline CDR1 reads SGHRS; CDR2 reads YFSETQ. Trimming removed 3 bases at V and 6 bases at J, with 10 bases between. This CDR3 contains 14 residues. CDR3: CASSSDSVNSPLHF. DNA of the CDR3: TGCGCCAGCAGCTCCGACAGCGTTAATTCACCCCTCCACTTT.

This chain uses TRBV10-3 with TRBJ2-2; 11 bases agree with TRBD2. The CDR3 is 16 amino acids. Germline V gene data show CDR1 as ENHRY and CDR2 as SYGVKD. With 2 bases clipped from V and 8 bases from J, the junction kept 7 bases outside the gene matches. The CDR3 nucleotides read TGTGCCATCAGTGAGCGTACTAGCGGGAGTAAAGGGGAGCTGTTTTTT. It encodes CAISERTSGSKGELFF.

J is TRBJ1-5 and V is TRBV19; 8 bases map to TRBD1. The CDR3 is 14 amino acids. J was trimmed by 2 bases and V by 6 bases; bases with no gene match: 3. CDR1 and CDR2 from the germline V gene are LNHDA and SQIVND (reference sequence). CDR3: CASSLTGGNQPQHF. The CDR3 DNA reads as TGTGCCAGTAGCCTGACAGGGGGCAATCAGCCCCAGCATTTT.

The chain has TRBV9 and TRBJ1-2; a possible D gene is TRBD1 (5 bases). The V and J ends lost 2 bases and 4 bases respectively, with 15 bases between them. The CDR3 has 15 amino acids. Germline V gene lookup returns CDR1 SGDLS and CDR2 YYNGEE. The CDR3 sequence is CASSVSQDPAYGYTF. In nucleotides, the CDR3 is TGTGCCAGCAGCGTCTCACAGGATCCGGCCTATGGCTACACCTTC.

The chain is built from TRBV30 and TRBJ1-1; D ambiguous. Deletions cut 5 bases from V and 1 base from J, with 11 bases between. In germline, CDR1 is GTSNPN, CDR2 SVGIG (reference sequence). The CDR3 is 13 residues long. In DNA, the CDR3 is TGTGCCTGGGGTTATAAGAGGAACACTGAAGCTTTCTTT. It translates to CAWGYKRNTEAFF.

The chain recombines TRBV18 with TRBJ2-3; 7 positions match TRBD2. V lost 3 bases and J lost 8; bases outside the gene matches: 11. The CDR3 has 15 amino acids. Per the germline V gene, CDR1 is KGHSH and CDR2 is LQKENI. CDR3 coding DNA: TGTGCCAGCTCACCCCTTCCCCGGGAGGCCGCTACGCAGTATTTT. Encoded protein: CASSPLPREAATQYF.

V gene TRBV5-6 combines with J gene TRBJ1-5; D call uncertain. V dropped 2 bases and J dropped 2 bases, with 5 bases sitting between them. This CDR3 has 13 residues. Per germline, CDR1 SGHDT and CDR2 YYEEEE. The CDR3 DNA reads TGTGCCAGCAGCTTCGAGCGCAATCAGCCCCAGCATTTT. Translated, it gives CASSFERNQPQHF.

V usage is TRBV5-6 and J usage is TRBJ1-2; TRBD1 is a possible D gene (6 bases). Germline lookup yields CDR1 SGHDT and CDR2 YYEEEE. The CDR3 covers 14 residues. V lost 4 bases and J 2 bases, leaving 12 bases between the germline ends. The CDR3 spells CASSPPQGNYGYTF. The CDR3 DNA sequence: TGTGCCAGCAGCCCCCCCCAGGGGAACTATGGCTACACCTTC.

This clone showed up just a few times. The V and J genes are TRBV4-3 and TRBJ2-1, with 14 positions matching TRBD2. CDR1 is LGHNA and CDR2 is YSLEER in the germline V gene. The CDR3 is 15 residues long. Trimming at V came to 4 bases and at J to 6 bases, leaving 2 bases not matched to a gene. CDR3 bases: TGCGCCAGCAGCCCTGGGACTAGCGGGGGCAATGAGCAGTTCTTC. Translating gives CASSPGTSGGNEQFF.

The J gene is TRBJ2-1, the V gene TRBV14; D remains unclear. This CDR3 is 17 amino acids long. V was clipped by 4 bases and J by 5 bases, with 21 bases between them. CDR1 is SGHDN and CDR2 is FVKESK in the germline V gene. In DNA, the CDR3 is TGTGCCAGCAGCCTAAGACGGAGTTTAGGTGAAAACAATGAGCAGTTCTTC. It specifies CASSLRRSLGENNEQFF.

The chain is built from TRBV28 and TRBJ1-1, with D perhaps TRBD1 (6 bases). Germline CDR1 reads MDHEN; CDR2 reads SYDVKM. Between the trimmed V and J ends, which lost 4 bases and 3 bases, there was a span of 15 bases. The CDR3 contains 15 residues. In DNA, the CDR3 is TGTGCCAGCAGTTCCCCGACAGGCAGGGACACTGAAGCTTTCTTT. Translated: CASSSPTGRDTEAFF.

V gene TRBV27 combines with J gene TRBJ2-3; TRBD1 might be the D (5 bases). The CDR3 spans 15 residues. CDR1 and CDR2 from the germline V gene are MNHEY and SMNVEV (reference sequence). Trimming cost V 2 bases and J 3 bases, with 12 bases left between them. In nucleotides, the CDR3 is TGTGCCAGCAGTTTAGGCAGCGCAGGGACAGATACGCAGTATTTT. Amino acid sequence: CASSLGSAGTDTQYF.

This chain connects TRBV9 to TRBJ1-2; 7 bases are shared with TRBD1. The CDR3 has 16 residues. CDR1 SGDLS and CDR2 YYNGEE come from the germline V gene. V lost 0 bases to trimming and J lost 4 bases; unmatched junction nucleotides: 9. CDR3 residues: CASSVAWDSLAYGYTF. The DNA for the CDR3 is TGTGCCAGCAGCGTAGCCTGGGACAGCCTTGCCTATGGCTACACCTTC.

CDR3 sequence reads: CATSRAAEPYEQYF. CDR3 coding DNA: TGTGCCACCAGCAGAGCGGCGGAACCCTACGAGCAGTACTTC. V usage is TRBV15 and J usage is TRBJ2-7; D unresolved. CDR1 is LNHNV and CDR2 is YYDKDF in the germline V gene (reference sequence). This CDR3 has 14 residues. The V gene lost 1 base and the J gene lost 2 bases, with 9 bases spanning the gap.

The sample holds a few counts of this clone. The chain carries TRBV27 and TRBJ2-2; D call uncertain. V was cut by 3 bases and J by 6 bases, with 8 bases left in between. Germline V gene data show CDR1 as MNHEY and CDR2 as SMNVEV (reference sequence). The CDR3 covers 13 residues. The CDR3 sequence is CASSFNRAGELFF. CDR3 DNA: TGTGCCAGCAGTTTCAATAGAGCCGGGGAGCTGTTTTTT.

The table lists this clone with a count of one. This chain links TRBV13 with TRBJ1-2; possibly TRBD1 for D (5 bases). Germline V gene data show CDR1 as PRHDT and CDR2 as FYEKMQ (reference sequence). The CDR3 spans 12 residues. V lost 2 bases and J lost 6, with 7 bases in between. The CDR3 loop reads CASSLIRDGYTF. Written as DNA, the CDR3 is TGTGCCAGCAGCTTAATCAGGGATGGCTACACCTTC.

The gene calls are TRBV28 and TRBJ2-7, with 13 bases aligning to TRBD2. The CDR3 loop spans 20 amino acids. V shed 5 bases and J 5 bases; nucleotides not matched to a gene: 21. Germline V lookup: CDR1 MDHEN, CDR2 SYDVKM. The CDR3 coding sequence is TGTGCCAGCAGTCCGACCGGGGGGGGACTAGCGGGAACGGTTGGGAACGAGCAGTACTTC. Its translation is CASSPTGGGLAGTVGNEQYF.

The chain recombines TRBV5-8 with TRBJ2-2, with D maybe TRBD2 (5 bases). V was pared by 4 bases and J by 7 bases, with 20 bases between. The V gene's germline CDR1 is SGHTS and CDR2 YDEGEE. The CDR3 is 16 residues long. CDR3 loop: CASSDGGVLAGGELFF. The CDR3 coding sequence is TGTGCCAGCAGCGACGGAGGAGTTTTAGCAGGCGGGGAGCTGTTTTTT.

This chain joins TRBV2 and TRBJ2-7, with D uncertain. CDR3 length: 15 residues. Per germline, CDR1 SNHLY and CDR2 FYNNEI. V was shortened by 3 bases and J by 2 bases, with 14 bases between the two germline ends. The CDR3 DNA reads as TGTGCCAGCAGTGAGTTAGTGATTGCGCCCTACGAGCAGTACTTC. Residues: CASSELVIAPYEQYF.

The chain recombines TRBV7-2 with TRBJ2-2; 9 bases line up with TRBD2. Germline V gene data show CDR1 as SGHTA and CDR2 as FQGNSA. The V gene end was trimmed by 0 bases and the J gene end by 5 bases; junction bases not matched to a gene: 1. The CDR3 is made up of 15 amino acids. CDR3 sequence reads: CASSLATSGTGELFF. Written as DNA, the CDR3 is TGTGCCAGCAGCTTAGCCACTAGCGGGACCGGGGAGCTGTTTTTT.

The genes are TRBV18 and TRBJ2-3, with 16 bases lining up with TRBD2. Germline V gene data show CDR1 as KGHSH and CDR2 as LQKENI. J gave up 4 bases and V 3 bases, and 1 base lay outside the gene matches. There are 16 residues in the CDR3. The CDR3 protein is CASSPGLAGGPDTQYF. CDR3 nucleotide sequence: TGTGCCAGCTCACCGGGACTAGCGGGAGGGCCAGATACGCAGTATTTT.

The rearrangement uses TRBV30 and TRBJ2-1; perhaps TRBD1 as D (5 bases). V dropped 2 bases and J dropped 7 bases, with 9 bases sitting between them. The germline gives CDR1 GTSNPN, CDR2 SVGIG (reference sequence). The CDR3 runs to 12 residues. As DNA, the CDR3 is TGTGCCTGGAGTAACTCAGGGAATGAGCAGTTCTTC. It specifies CAWSNSGNEQFF.

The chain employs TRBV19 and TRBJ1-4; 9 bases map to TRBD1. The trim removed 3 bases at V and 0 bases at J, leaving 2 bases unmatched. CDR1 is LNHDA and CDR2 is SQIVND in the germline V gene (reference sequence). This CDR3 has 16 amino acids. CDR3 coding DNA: TGTGCCAGTAGTATCGGGACAGGGTCAACTAATGAAAAACTGTTTTTT. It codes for CASSIGTGSTNEKLFF.

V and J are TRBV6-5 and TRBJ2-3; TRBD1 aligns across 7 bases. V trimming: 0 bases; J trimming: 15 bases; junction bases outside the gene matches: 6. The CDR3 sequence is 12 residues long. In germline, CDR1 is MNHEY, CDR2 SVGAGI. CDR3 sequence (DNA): TGTGCCAGCAGTTACTCGGCGGACAGGTTTTATTTT. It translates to CASSYSADRFYF.

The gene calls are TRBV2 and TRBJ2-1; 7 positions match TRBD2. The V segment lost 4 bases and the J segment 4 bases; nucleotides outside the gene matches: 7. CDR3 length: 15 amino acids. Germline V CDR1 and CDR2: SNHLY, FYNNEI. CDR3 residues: CASSGTRGTYNEQFF. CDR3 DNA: TGTGCCAGCAGTGGGACTAGGGGTACTTACAATGAGCAGTTCTTC.

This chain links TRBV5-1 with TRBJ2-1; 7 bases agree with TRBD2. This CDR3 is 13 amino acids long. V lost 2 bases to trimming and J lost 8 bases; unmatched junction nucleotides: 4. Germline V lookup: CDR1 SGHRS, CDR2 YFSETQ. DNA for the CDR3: TGCGCCAGCAGCTTCGGGGCGGGGGATGAGCAGTTCTTC. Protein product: CASSFGAGDEQFF.

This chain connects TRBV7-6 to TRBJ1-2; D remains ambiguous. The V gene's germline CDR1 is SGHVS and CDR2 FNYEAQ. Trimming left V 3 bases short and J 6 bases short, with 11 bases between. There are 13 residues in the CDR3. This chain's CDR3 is CASSFGERNGYTF. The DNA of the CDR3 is TGTGCCAGCAGCTTCGGCGAGAGGAATGGCTACACCTTC.

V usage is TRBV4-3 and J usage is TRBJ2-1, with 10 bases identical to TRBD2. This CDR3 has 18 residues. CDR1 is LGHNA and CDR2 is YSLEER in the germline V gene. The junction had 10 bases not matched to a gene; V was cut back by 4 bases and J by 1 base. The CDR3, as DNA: TGCGCCAGCAGCCCACACGCCGAGACTAGCGGGTCCTACAATGAGCAGTTCTTC. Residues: CASSPHAETSGSYNEQFF.

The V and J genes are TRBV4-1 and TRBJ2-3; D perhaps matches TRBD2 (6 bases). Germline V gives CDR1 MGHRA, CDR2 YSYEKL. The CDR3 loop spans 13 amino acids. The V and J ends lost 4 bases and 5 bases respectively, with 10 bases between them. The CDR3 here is CASSPRDRDTQYF. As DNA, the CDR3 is TGCGCCAGCAGCCCGCGGGATCGAGATACGCAGTATTTT.

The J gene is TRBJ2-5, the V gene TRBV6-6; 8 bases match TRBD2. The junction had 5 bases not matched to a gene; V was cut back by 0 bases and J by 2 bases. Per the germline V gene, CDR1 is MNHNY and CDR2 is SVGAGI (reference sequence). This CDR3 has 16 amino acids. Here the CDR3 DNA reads TGTGCCAGCAGTTACTCGGCGGCTAGCGGGCAAGAGACCCAGTACTTC. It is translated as CASSYSAASGQETQYF.

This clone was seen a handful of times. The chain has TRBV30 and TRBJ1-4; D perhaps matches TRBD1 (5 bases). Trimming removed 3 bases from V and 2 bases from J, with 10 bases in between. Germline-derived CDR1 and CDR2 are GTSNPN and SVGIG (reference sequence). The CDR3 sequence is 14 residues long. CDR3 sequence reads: CAWSQGGTNEKLFF. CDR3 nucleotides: TGTGCCTGGAGCCAGGGTGGGACTAATGAAAAACTGTTTTTT.